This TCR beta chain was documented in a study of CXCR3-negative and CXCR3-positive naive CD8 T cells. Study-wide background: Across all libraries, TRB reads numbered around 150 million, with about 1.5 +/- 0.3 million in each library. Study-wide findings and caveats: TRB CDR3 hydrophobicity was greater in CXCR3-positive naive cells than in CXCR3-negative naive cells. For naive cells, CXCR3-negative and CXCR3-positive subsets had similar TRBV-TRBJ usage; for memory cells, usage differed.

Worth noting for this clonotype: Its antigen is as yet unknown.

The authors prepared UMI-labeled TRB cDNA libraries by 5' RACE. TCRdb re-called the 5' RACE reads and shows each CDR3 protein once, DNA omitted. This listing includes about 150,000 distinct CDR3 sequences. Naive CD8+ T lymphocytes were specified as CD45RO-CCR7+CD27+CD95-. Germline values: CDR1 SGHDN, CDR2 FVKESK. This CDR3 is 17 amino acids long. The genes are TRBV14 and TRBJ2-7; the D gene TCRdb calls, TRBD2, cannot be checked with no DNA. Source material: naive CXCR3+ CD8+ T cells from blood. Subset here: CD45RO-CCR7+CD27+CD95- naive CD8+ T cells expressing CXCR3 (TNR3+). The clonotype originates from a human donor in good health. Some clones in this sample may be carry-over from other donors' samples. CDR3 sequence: CASSQGRRLAVLYEQYF. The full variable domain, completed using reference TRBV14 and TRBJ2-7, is EAGVTQFPSHSVIEKGQTVTLRCDPISGHDNLYWYRRVMGKEIKFLLHFVKESKQDESGMPNNRFLAERTGGTYSTLKVQPAELEDSGVYFCASSQGRRLAVLYEQYFGPGTRLTVT.